This TCR beta chain was found in a study of shared clonotypes between healthy human individuals. Study-wide context: Aged between 18 and 49, the donors were a couple of women and a few men. General observations from the study: On the whole, naive subsets had larger estimated richness than memory subsets had. Clonotype sharing across several donors was observed for about 5.5% of naive CD4 clonotypes.

Concerning this clone: Its antigen is not identified.

Trimming took 4 bases from V and 1 from J, leaving 20 bases between them. CDR1 SQVTM and CDR2 ANQGSEA come from the germline V gene. The length of the CDR3 is 16 residues. Here immunoSEQ multiplex PCR was the method, and the copy in TCRdb shows in-frame clones only, minus some. In the table there are about 670,000 clones, less than 80% of which are singletons. Sequencing used memory CD4+ T cells sorted from blood. Subset here: CD45RA-negative fraction. The genes are TRBV29-1 and TRBJ2-7; D is ambiguous. This TCR came from a woman between 25 and 40 years old in good health. The CDR3: CSVVVVATSLSYEQYF. CDR3 bases: TGCAGCGTTGTTGTGGTGGCTACCAGTTTATCCTACGAGCAGTACTTC.